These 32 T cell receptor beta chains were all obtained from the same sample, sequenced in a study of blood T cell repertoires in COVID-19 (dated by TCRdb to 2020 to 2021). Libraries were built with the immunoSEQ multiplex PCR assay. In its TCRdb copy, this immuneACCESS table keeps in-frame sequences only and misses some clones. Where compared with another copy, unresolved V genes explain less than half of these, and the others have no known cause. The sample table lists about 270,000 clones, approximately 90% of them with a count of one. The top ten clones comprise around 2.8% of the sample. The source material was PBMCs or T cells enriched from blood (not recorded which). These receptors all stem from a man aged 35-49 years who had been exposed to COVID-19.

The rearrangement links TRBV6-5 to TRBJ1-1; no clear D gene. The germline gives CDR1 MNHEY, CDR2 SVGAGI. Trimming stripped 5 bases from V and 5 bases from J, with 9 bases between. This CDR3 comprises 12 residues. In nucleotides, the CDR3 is TGTGCCAGCAGTAGTATGAGGACTGAAGCTTTCTTT. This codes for CASSSMRTEAFF.

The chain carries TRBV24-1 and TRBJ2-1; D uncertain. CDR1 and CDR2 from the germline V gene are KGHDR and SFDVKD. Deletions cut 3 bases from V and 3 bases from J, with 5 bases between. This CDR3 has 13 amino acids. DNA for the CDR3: TGTGCCACCAGTGATCACAGCTACAATGAGCAGTTCTTC. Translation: CATSDHSYNEQFF.

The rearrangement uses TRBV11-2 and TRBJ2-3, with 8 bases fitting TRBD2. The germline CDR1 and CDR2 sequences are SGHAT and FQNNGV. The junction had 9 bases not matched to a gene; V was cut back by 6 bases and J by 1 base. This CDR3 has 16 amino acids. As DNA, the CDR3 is TGTGCCAGCAGATCCGCCTGGCGGGAGGGCACAGATACGCAGTATTTT. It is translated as CASRSAWREGTDTQYF.

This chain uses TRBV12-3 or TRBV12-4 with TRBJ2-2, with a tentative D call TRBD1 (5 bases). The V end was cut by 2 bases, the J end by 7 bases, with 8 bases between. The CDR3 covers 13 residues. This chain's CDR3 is CASSLSGLGELFF. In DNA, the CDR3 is TGTGCCAGCAGTTTATCAGGGCTCGGGGAGCTGTTTTTT.

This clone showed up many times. The CDR3, as DNA: TGCGCCAGCAGTGCTGCGGCCGGGACTAGCGGGTGGAGGAGCAACACAGATACGCAGTATTTT. Translated: CASSAAAGTSGWRSNTDTQYF. This chain connects TRBV10-1 to TRBJ2-3; 12 bases line up with TRBD2. The CDR3 runs 21 residues. The germline gives CDR1 WNHNN, CDR2 SYGVQD (reference sequence). Unmatched junction bases numbered 19, after V lost 4 bases and J lost 2 bases.

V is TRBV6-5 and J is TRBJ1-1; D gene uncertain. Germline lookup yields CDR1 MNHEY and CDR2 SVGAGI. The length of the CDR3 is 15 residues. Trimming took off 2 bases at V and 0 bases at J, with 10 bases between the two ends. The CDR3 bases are TGTGCCAGCAGTTACCCTGGCGGGATGAACACTGAAGCTTTCTTT. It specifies CASSYPGGMNTEAFF.

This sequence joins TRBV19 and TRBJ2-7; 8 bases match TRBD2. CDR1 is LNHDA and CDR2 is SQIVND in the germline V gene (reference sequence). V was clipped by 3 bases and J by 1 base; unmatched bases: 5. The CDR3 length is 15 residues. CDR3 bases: TGTGCCAGTAGTATCGTAGCGGGGCCATCCTACGAGCAGTACTTC. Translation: CASSIVAGPSYEQYF.

The CDR3, as DNA: TGTGCCATCAGTGCAGCCTACGAGCAGTACTTC. This translates into CAISAAYEQYF. The V gene is TRBV10-3, the J gene TRBJ2-7, with D unclear. This CDR3 contains 11 residues. Trimming left V 4 bases short and J 2 bases short, with 3 bases between. Germline V gene sequence: CDR1 ENHRY, CDR2 SYGVKD.

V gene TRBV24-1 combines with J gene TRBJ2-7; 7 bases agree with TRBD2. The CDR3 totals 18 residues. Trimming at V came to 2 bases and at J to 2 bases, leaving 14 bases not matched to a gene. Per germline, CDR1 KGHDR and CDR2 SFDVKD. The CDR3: CATSDSASGAFLAYEQYF. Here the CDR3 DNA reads TGTGCCACCAGTGATTCGGCTAGCGGAGCATTCCTAGCCTACGAGCAGTACTTC.

CDR3 nucleotide sequence: TGTGCCACAAAGGACACGAACACCGGGGAGCTGTTTTTT. It encodes CATKDTNTGELFF. The chain links TRBV19 to TRBJ2-2, with a tentative D call TRBD1 (5 bases). Trimming left V 10 bases short and J 0 bases short, with 9 bases between. Germline V lookup: CDR1 LNHDA, CDR2 SQIVND (reference sequence). The CDR3 is 13 residues long.

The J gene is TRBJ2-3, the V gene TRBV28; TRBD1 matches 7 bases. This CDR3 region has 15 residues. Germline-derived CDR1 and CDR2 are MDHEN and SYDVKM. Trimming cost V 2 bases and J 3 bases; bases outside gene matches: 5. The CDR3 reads CASSLERTGTDTQYF. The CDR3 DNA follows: TGTGCCAGCAGTTTAGAGCGGACAGGAACAGATACGCAGTATTTT. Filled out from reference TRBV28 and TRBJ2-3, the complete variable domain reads DVKVTQSSRYLVKRTGEKVFLECVQDMDHENMFWYRQDPGLGLRLIYFSYDVKMKEKGDIPEGYSVSREKKERFSLILESASTNQTSMYLCASSLERTGTDTQYFGPGTRLTVL.

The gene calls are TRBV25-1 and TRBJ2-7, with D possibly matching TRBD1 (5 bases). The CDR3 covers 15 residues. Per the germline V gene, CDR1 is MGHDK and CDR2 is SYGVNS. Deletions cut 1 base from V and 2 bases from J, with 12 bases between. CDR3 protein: CASSEFRGATYEQYF. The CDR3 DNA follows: TGTGCCAGCAGTGAATTTAGGGGTGCAACCTACGAGCAGTACTTC.

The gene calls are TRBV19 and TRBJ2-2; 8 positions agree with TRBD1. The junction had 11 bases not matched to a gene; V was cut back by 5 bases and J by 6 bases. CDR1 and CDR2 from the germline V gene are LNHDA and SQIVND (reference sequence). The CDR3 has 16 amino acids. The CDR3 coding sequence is TGTGCCAGTAGTCCCCGGACAGGGATTGGGTCCGGGGAGCTGTTTTTT. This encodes CASSPRTGIGSGELFF. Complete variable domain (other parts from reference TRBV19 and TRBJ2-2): DGGITQSPKYLFRKEGQNVTLSCEQNLNHDAMYWYRQDPGQGLRLIYYSQIVNDFQKGDIAEGYSVSREKKESFPLTVTSAQKNPTAFYLCASSPRTGIGSGELFFGEGSRLTVL.

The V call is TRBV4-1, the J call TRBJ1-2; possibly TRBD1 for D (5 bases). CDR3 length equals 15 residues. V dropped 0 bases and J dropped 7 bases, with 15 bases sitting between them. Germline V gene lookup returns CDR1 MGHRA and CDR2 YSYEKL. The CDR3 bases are TGCGCCAGCAGCCAAGAAATCAGGGAACGTGCTGGCTACACCTTC. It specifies CASSQEIRERAGYTF.

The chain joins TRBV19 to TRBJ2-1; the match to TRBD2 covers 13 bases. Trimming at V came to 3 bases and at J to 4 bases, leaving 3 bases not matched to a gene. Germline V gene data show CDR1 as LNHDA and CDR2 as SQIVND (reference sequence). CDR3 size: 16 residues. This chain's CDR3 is CASSIEGLAGYNEQFF. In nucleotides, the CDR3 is TGTGCCAGTAGTATTGAGGGACTAGCGGGATACAATGAGCAGTTCTTC.

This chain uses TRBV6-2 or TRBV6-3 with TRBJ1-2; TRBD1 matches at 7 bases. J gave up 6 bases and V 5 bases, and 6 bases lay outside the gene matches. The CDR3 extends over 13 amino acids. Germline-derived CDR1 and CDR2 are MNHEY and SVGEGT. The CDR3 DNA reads TGTGCCAGCAGTCCCGGGACAGCTAATGGCTACACCTTC. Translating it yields CASSPGTANGYTF.

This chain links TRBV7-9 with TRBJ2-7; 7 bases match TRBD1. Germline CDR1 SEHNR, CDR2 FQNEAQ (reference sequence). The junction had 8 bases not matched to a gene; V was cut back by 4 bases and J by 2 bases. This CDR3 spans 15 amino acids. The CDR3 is CASSSQPTGPYEQYF. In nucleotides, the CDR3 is TGTGCCAGCAGCTCCCAGCCGACAGGGCCCTACGAGCAGTACTTC.

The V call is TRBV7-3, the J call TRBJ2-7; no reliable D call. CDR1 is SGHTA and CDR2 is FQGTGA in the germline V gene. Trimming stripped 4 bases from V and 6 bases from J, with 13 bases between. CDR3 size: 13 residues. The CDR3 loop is CASSSNPMSEQYF. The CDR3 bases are TGTGCCAGCAGCTCGAACCCCATGAGCGAGCAGTACTTC.

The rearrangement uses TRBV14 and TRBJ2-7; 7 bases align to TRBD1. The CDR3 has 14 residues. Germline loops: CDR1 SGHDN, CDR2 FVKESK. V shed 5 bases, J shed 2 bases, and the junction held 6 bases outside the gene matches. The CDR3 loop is CASSSGGPTYEQYF. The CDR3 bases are TGTGCCAGCAGCTCAGGGGGACCAACCTACGAGCAGTACTTC.

CDR3 residues: CASSKVHRPYSNQPQHF. In DNA, the CDR3 is TGTGCCAGCAGCAAAGTCCACAGACCCTATAGCAATCAGCCCCAGCATTTT. This rearrangement joins TRBV21-1 to TRBJ1-5; no DNA check was done on the table's D call, TRBD1. TRBV21-1 is classified as a pseudogene. CDR3 length equals 17 residues.

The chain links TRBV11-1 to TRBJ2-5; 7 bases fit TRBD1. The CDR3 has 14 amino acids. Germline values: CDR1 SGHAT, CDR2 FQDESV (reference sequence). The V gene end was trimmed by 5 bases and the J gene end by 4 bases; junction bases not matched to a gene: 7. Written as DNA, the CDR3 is TGTGCCAGCAGCGAAGGGACAGAGCGAGAGACCCAGTACTTC. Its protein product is CASSEGTERETQYF.

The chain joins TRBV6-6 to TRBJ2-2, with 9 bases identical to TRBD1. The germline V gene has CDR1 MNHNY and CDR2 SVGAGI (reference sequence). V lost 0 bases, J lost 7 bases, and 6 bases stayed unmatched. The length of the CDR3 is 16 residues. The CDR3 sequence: CASSYSRTGVVGELFF. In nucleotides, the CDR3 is TGTGCCAGCAGTTACTCCCGGACAGGGGTTGTCGGGGAGCTGTTTTTT.

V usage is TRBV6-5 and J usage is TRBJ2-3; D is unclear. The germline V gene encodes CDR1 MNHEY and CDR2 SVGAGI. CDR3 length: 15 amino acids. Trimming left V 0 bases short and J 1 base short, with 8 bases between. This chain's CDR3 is CASSYSRSGTDTQYF. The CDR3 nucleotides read TGTGCCAGCAGTTACTCGAGGAGTGGCACAGATACGCAGTATTTT.

In DNA, the CDR3 is TGTGCCAGCAGCGTAGGGGGCAGGAGGAACACCGGGGAGCTGTTTTTT. Protein: CASSVGGRRNTGELFF. J is TRBJ2-2 and V is TRBV9; D may be TRBD1 (5 bases). The CDR3 spans 16 residues. CDR1 SGDLS and CDR2 YYNGEE come from the germline V gene. V was clipped by 0 bases and J by 1 base, with 10 bases between them.

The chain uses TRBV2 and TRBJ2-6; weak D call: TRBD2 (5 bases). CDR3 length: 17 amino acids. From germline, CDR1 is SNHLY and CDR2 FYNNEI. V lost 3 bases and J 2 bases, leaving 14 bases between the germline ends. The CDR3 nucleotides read TGTGCCAGCAGTGAGGGAGCCCCTTTAGCTGGGGCCAACGTCCTGACTTTC. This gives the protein CASSEGAPLAGANVLTF.

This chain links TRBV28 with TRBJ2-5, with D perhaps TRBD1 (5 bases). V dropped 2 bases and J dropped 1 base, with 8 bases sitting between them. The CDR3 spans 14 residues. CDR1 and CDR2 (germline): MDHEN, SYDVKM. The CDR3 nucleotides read TGTGCCAGCAGTTTAACAGGAATCCAAGAGACCCAGTACTTC. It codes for CASSLTGIQETQYF.

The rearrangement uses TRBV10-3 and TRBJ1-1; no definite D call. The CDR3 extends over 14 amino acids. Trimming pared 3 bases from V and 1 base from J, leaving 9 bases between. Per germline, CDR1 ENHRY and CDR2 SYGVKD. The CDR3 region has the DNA TGTGCCATCAGTGATGGAGGGTGGAACACTGAAGCTTTCTTT. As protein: CAISDGGWNTEAFF.

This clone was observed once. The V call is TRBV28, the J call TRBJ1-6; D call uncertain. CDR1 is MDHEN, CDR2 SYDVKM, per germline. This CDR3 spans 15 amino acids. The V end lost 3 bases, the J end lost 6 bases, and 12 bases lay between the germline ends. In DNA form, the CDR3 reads TGTGCCAGCAGTTTGAGGCAGATAAGTAATTCACCCCTCCACTTT. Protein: CASSLRQISNSPLHF.

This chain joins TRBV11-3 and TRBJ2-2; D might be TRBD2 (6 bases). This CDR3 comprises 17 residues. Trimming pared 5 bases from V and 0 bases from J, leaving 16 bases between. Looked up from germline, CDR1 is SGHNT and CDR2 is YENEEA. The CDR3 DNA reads TGTGCCAGCAGCCCACCTACCGGGAGTCCGAACACCGGGGAGCTGTTTTTT. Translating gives CASSPPTGSPNTGELFF.

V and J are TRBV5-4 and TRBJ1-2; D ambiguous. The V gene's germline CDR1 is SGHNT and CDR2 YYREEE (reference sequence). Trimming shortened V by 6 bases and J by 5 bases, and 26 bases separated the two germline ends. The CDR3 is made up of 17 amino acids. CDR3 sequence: CASTASGRRVRGYGYTF. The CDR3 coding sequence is TGTGCCAGCACCGCCTCGGGGAGGCGGGTAAGAGGATATGGCTACACCTTC.

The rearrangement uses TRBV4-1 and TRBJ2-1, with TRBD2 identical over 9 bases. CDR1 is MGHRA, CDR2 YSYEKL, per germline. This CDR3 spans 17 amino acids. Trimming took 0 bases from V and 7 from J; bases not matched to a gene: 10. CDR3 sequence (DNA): TGCGCCAGCAGCCAAGATCTGGTAGCGGGAGTACGAAATGAGCAGTTCTTC. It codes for CASSQDLVAGVRNEQFF.

Here the CDR3 reads CAWRRTSGSSYEQYF. The CDR3 DNA reads as TGTGCCTGGAGGAGGACTAGCGGGAGCTCCTACGAGCAGTACTTC. J is TRBJ2-7 and V is TRBV30, with 13 bases that match TRBD2. Germline V gives CDR1 GTSNPN, CDR2 SVGIG (reference sequence). The CDR3 is 15 residues long. After removal of 3 bases from V and 0 bases from J, the junction contained 2 bases not matched to a gene.